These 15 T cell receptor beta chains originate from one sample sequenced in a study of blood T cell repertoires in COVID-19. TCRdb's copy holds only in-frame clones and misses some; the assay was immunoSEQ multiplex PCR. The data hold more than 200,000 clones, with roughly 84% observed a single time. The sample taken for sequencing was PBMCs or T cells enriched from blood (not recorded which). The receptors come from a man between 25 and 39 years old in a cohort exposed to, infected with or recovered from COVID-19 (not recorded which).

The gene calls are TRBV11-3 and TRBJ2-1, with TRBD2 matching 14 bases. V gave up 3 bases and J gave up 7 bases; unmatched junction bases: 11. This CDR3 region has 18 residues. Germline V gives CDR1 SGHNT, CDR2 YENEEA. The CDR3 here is CASSFGGLAGGLMNEQFF. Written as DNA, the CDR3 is TGTGCCAGCAGCTTCGGTGGACTAGCGGGGGGCCTTATGAATGAGCAGTTCTTC.

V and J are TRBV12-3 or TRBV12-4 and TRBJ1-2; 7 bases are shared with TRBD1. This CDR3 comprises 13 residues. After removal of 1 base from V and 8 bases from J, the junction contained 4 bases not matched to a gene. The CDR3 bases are TGTGCCAGCAGTTTAGGGCAGGGGGGAGGCTACACCTTC. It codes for CASSLGQGGGYTF.

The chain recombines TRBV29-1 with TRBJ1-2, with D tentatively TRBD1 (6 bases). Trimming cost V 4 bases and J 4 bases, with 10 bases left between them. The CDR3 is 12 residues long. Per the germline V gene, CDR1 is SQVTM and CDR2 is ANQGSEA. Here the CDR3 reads CSVGTGSYGYTF. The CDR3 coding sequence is TGCAGCGTTGGTACAGGGAGCTATGGCTACACCTTC. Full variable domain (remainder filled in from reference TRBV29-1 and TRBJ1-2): SAVISQKPSRDICQRGTSLTIQCQVDSQVTMMFWYRQQPGQSLTLIATANQGSEATYESGFVIDKFPISRPNLTFSTLTVSNMSPEDSSIYLCSVGTGSYGYTFGSGTRLTVV.

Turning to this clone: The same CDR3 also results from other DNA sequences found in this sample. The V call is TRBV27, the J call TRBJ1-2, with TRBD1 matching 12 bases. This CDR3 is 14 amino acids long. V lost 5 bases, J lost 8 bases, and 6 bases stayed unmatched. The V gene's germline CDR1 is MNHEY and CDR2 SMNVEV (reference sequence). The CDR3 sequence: CASSEGQGANGYTF. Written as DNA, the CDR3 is TGTGCCAGCAGTGAGGGACAGGGGGCCAACGGCTACACCTTC.

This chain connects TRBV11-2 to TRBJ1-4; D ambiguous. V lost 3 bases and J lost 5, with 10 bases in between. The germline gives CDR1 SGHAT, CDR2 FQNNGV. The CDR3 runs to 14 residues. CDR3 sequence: CASSFSGSNEKLFF. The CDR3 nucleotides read TGTGCCAGCAGCTTCAGCGGTTCGAATGAAAAACTGTTTTTT.

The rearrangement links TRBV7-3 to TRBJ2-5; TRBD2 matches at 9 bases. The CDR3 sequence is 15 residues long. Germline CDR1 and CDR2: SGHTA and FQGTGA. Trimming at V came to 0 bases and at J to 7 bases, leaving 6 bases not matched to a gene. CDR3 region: CASSLTGGREGTQYF. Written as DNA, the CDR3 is TGTGCCAGCAGCTTAACTGGCGGGAGGGAAGGGACCCAGTACTTC.

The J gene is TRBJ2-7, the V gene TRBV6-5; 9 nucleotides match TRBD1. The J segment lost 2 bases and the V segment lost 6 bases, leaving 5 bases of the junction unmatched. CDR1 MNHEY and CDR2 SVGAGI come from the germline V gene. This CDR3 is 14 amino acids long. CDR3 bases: TGTGCCAGCAGCCACGGGACAGGGACCTACGAGCAGTACTTC. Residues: CASSHGTGTYEQYF.

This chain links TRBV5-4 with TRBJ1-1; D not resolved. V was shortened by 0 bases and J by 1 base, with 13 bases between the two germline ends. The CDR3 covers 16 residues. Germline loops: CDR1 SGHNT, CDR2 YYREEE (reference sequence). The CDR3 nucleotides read TGTGCCAGCAGCTTGGCGGGAGTCTTCGGGAACACTGAAGCTTTCTTT. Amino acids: CASSLAGVFGNTEAFF.

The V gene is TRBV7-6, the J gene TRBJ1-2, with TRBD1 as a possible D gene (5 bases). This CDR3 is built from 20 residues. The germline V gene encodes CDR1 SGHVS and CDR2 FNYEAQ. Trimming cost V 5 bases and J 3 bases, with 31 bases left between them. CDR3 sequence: CASSVIPTGAVGLWDYGYTF. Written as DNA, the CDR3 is TGTGCCAGCAGCGTTATACCTACCGGGGCCGTGGGACTATGGGACTATGGCTACACCTTC.

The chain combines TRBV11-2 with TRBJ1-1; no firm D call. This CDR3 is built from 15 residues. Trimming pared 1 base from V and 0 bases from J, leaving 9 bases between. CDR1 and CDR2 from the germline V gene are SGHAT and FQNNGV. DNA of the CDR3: TGTGCCAGCAGCTTAGTTGGAGGTTTGAACACTGAAGCTTTCTTT. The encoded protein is CASSLVGGLNTEAFF.

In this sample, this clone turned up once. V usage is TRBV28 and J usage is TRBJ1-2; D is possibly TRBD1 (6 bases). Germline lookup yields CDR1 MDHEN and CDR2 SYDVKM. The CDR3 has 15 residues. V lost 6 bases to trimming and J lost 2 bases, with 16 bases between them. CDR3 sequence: CASSPAGTPNYGYTF. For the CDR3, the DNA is TGTGCCAGCAGCCCCGCCGGGACACCCAACTATGGCTACACCTTC.

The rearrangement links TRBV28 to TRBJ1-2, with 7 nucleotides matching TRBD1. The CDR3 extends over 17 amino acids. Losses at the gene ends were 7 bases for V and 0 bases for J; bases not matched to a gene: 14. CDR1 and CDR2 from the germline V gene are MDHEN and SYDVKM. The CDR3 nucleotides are TGTGCCAGCAAACCCCACCAGGACAGGTCCACTAACTATGGCTACACCTTC. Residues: CASKPHQDRSTNYGYTF.

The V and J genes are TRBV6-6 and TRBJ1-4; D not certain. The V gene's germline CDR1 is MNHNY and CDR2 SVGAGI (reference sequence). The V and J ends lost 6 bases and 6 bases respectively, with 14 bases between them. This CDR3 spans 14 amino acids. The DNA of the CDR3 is TGTGCCAGCAGGGCCTGGACTGATGATGAAAAACTGTTTTTT. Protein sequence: CASRAWTDDEKLFF.

The CDR3 DNA reads as TGTGCCAGCTCACCACCTTTGGACAGGCCAGGAGAGACCCAGTACTTC. Its protein is CASSPPLDRPGETQYF. The J gene is TRBJ2-5, the V gene TRBV18, with 7 bases that match TRBD1. The trim removed 0 bases at V and 4 bases at J, leaving 8 bases unmatched. The CDR3 loop spans 16 amino acids. Looked up from germline, CDR1 is KGHSH and CDR2 is LQKENI.

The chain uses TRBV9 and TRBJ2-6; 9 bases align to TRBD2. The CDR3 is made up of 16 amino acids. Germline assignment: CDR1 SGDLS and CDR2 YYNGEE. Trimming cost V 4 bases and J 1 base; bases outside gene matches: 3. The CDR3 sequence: CASSMGLASGANVLTF. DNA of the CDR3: TGTGCCAGCAGCATGGGACTAGCTTCTGGGGCCAACGTCCTGACTTTC.